Sequencing of this TCR beta chain was carried out in a study of Graves' ophthalmopathy and Graves' hyperthyroidism. Using RNA transcripts, the TCR beta CDR3 regions were amplified. Scientists carried out first-round RT-PCR using HTBI primers and then a second-round multiplex PCR. TCRdb reprocessed the multiplex PCR reads via MiXCR and lists one record per CDR3 protein. The sample holds 450,000 to 600,000 distinct CDR3 sequences, under 40% seen once. Clinical symptoms, serum thyroxine, TRAb, thyroid ultrasound and orbital computed tomography were relied on for diagnosis. The V end lost 2 bases, the J end lost 0 bases, and 10 bases lay between the germline ends. Germline values: CDR1 SNHLY, CDR2 FYNNEI. The CDR3 totals 15 residues. This clonotype was detected many times.

The V call is TRBV2, the J call TRBJ1-1; D call uncertain. What was sequenced was peripheral blood or thyroid tissue (not recorded which). The sequence was obtained from an adult man with Graves' hyperthyroidism. For the CDR3, the DNA is TGTGCCAGCAGTGAATTAAACTCCCTGAACACTGAAGCTTTCTTT. Amino acid sequence: CASSELNSLNTEAFF.